The T cell receptor (beta chain) under discussion was sequenced for a study of cytomegalovirus exposure and HLA in healthy donors. The CDR3 contains 17 residues. Germline V lookup: CDR1 SGHNT, CDR2 YYREEE (reference sequence). Trimming pared 2 bases from V and 4 bases from J, leaving 20 bases between. Profiled with immunoSEQ multiplex PCR; TCRdb holds only in-frame clones, not every one. The sample gives some 110,000 clones, over 90% of which show up once; approximately 1.2% is in the top ten. The rearrangement joins TRBV5-4 to TRBJ2-3; D is perhaps TRBD1 (6 bases). The receptor was derived from a young woman in good health and CMV-seronegative. The sequencing sample was made of PBMCs. The CDR3 loop is CASSFPASRGSADTQYF. DNA of the CDR3: TGTGCCAGCAGCTTTCCGGCTAGCAGGGGCTCCGCAGATACGCAGTATTTT.